Listed here are 22 T cell receptor beta chains from one sample, sequenced in a study of T cells after posttransplantation cyclophosphamide. Cyclophosphamide on days +3 and +4 followed busulfan-fludarabine conditioning and a marrow graft. Method: immunoSEQ multiplex PCR; TCRdb's copy keeps in-frame clones and lacks some. The data show about 2,300 clones, with none appearing a single time. The sequences come from PBMCs, collected after an allogeneic stem cell transplant with post-transplant cyclophosphamide. The source of these receptors is a female patient over 55 who received an allogeneic stem cell transplant from an unrelated donor, was CMV-positive, and had acute GVHD only. Some T cells may originate from the graft donor.

Only a few counts were recorded for this clone. J is TRBJ2-5 and V is TRBV27, with 7 bases identical to TRBD2. CDR3 length equals 14 residues. CDR1 MNHEY and CDR2 SMNVEV come from the germline V gene (reference sequence). With 3 bases clipped from V and 5 bases from J, the junction kept 6 bases outside the gene matches. The CDR3 nucleotides read TGTGCCAGCAGTTTTGGGGCGCGGGGGGAGACCCAGTACTTC. Protein product: CASSFGARGETQYF.

There are many counts of this clone. The gene calls are TRBV14 and TRBJ1-4, with D tentatively TRBD1 (5 bases). This CDR3 is built from 15 residues. The ends were cut back, 4 bases at V and 1 base at J, with 10 bases in the middle. The V gene's germline CDR1 is SGHDN and CDR2 FVKESK. CDR3 protein: CASSPRQGTNEKLFF. The CDR3 nucleotides read TGTGCCAGCAGCCCCCGCCAGGGAACTAATGAAAAACTGTTTTTT.

This clone has ten or more counts. This rearrangement joins TRBV5-4 to TRBJ2-1; D not certain. V dropped 4 bases and J dropped 8 bases, with 19 bases sitting between them. CDR3 length: 15 residues. Germline values: CDR1 SGHNT, CDR2 YYREEE (reference sequence). The CDR3 loop reads CASSDGLTMTDEQFF. The CDR3 nucleotides are TGTGCCAGCAGCGATGGGCTAACCATGACCGATGAGCAGTTCTTC.

This clone was seen many times. The gene calls are TRBV7-3 and TRBJ1-6; tentative D call: TRBD1 (5 bases). Germline CDR1 SGHTA, CDR2 FQGTGA. V lost 4 bases to trimming and J lost 3 bases, with 10 bases between them. CDR3 length: 15 residues. The CDR3: CASSSTALYNSPLHF. The CDR3, as DNA: TGTGCCAGCAGCTCGACAGCGCTCTATAATTCACCCCTCCACTTT.

This clone was seen ten or more times. The chain has TRBV7-2 and TRBJ2-7; no clear D gene. Trimming stripped 5 bases from V and 4 bases from J, with 6 bases between. Germline assignment: CDR1 SGHTA and CDR2 FQGNSA. The CDR3 is 11 amino acids. The CDR3 here is CASSNSYEQYF. The CDR3 DNA reads TGTGCCAGCAGCAATTCGTACGAGCAGTACTTC.

By share, this clone ranks as medium-sized (0.01 to 0.1%). The CDR3 reads CASSKPGGYNEQFF. DNA for the CDR3: TGTGCCAGCAGCAAGCCAGGAGGATACAATGAGCAGTTCTTC. J is TRBJ2-1 and V is TRBV6-1, with D perhaps TRBD2 (5 bases). Germline V gene lookup returns CDR1 MNHNS and CDR2 SASEGT. Deletions cut 6 bases from V and 4 bases from J, with 13 bases between. The CDR3 consists of 14 residues.

This clone was observed at least ten times. The chain uses TRBV19 and TRBJ2-2, with D hard to call. Trimming removed 5 bases at V and 3 bases at J, with 10 bases between. There are 14 residues in the CDR3. Germline V lookup: CDR1 LNHDA, CDR2 SQIVND (reference sequence). The DNA for the CDR3 is TGTGCCAGTAGTGAATCGTGGCACACCGGGGAGCTGTTTTTT. This codes for CASSESWHTGELFF.

This clone was recorded many times. The V and J genes are TRBV19 and TRBJ2-3; D remains unclear. Germline values: CDR1 LNHDA, CDR2 SQIVND (reference sequence). With 4 bases removed from V and 0 bases from J, the gap between germline ends came to 20 bases. CDR3 length: 18 residues. CDR3 in amino acids: CASSTEVGWARSTDTQYF. For the CDR3, the DNA is TGTGCCAGTAGTACTGAGGTGGGCTGGGCCAGGAGCACAGATACGCAGTATTTT. Full variable domain (outside the CDR3, taken from reference TRBV19 and TRBJ2-3): DGGITQSPKYLFRKEGQNVTLSCEQNLNHDAMYWYRQDPGQGLRLIYYSQIVNDFQKGDIAEGYSVSREKKESFPLTVTSAQKNPTAFYLCASSTEVGWARSTDTQYFGPGTRLTVL.

This clone was detected many times. V and J are TRBV11-2 and TRBJ2-7, with D hard to call. Germline V lookup: CDR1 SGHAT, CDR2 FQNNGV. The CDR3 is 15 amino acids. V lost 8 bases and J 0 bases, leaving 17 bases between the germline ends. This CDR3 reads CASSFGLSSSYEQYF. The CDR3, as DNA: TGTGCCAGCTCTTTCGGTCTATCGAGCTCCTACGAGCAGTACTTC. Full variable domain (missing parts from reference TRBV11-2 and TRBJ2-7): EAGVAQSPRYKIIEKRQSVAFWCNPISGHATLYWYQQILGQGPKLLIQFQNNGVVDDSQLPKDRFSAERLKGVDSTLKIQPAKLEDSAVYLCASSFGLSSSYEQYFGPGTRLTVT.

This clone was seen many times. The CDR3 nucleotides are TGTGCCAGCAGTGGGGGGGCAGGCAGCAATCAGCCCCAGCATTTT. Encoded protein: CASSGGAGSNQPQHF. The V call is TRBV12-3 or TRBV12-4, the J call TRBJ1-5, with D possibly matching TRBD1 (6 bases). The CDR3 has 15 residues. With 5 bases removed from V and 1 base from J, the gap between germline ends came to 12 bases.

This clone has a count of ten or more. The V gene is TRBV12-3 or TRBV12-4, the J gene TRBJ2-1, with 8 bases fitting TRBD2. The CDR3 covers 15 residues. After removal of 6 bases from V and 5 bases from J, the junction contained 9 bases not matched to a gene. The CDR3 region is CASSAAGGLDNEQFF. The CDR3 DNA is TGTGCCAGCAGCGCGGCCGGGGGACTAGACAATGAGCAGTTCTTC.

The table lists this clone with many counts. The CDR3 sequence: CAIRQLLAGGTNTGELFF. DNA of the CDR3: TGTGCCATCAGGCAACTACTAGCGGGGGGAACGAACACCGGGGAGCTGTTTTTT. This chain links TRBV10-3 with TRBJ2-2, with 12 positions matching TRBD2. The CDR3 is made up of 18 amino acids. Germline V lookup: CDR1 ENHRY, CDR2 SYGVKD. V lost 6 bases and J lost 0; bases outside the gene matches: 8.

The J gene is TRBJ1-6, the V gene TRBV5-1; 8 bases align to TRBD1. Per the germline V gene, CDR1 is SGHRS and CDR2 is YFSETQ. This CDR3 region has 14 residues. The V gene end was trimmed by 2 bases and the J gene end by 9 bases; junction bases not matched to a gene: 4. CDR3 sequence: CASSLGTGSSPLHF. Written as DNA, the CDR3 is TGCGCCAGCAGCTTAGGGACAGGATCTTCACCCCTCCACTTT.

This clone was counted at least ten times. The CDR3, as DNA: TGTGCCAGCAGCCCTCGGGGGGGCGATTACGAGCAGTACTTC. Encoded protein: CASSPRGGDYEQYF. This rearrangement joins TRBV13 to TRBJ2-7, with 8 bases aligning to TRBD2. With V trimmed by 5 bases and J by 4 bases, 7 bases remained unmatched. The CDR3 runs to 14 residues. CDR1 PRHDT and CDR2 FYEKMQ come from the germline V gene (reference sequence). The entire variable domain, with the rest obtained from reference TRBV13 and TRBJ2-7, is as follows: AAGVIQSPRHLIKEKRETATLKCYPIPRHDTVYWYQQGPGQDPQFLISFYEKMQSDKGSIPDRFSAQQFSDYHSELNMSSLELGDSALYFCASSPRGGDYEQYFGPGTRLTVT.

In this sample, this clone turned up many times. The chain employs TRBV27 and TRBJ1-1, with a tentative D call TRBD1 (5 bases). This CDR3 is built from 11 residues. Germline CDR1 reads MNHEY; CDR2 reads SMNVEV (reference sequence). Trimming stripped 5 bases from V and 13 bases from J, with 14 bases between. The CDR3 nucleotides read TGTGCCAGCAGTCCGGGCCAGGGCGTTTTCTTT. Amino acid sequence: CASSPGQGVFF.

This clone was detected many times. The V and J genes are TRBV12-3 or TRBV12-4 and TRBJ2-7, with TRBD1 matching 7 bases. This CDR3 region has 13 residues. J gave up 3 bases and V 2 bases, and 1 base lay outside the gene matches. The CDR3 sequence: CASSLQGVYEQYF. The CDR3 nucleotides are TGTGCCAGCAGTTTACAGGGGGTCTACGAGCAGTACTTC.

This clone was found many times. The chain uses TRBV5-1 and TRBJ1-6, with no clear D. V was clipped by 2 bases and J by 8 bases, with 11 bases between them. The CDR3 has 14 residues. Germline V lookup: CDR1 SGHRS, CDR2 YFSETQ. In DNA, the CDR3 is TGCGCCAGCAGCTTAAGCGGTAGAGATTCACCCCTCCACTTT. Amino acids: CASSLSGRDSPLHF.

This clone was found many times. The V call is TRBV6-5, the J call TRBJ1-2; D is perhaps TRBD1 (6 bases). Germline CDR1 is MNHEY and CDR2 is SVGAGI. The CDR3 extends over 16 amino acids. Deletions cut 0 bases from V and 4 bases from J, with 15 bases between. The CDR3: CASSYSTTGTIYGYTF. The CDR3 DNA reads as TGTGCCAGCAGTTACTCAACGACAGGCACTATCTATGGCTACACCTTC.

This clone is classed as medium-sized. This chain links TRBV28 with TRBJ1-4, with 9 bases that match TRBD1. The CDR3 length is 16 residues. J gave up 2 bases and V 9 bases, and 10 bases lay outside the gene matches. The germline V gene has CDR1 MDHEN and CDR2 SYDVKM. The CDR3 DNA reads as TGTGCCAGTTTGAACAGGGGGCTCTCCACTAATGAAAAACTGTTTTTT. Translated, it gives CASLNRGLSTNEKLFF.

This clone showed up many times. The chain recombines TRBV18 with TRBJ2-7, with D possibly matching TRBD2 (7 bases). The CDR3 extends over 15 amino acids. Trimming pared 5 bases from V and 4 bases from J, leaving 18 bases between. The V gene's germline CDR1 is KGHSH and CDR2 LQKENI. This CDR3 is CASSNRGGLNYEQYF. For the CDR3, the DNA is TGTGCCAGCTCAAATCGCGGGGGCCTTAATTACGAGCAGTACTTC.

This clone was found many times. The gene calls are TRBV7-9 and TRBJ1-5; TRBD1 might be the D (5 bases). Trimming shortened V by 2 bases and J by 4 bases, and 15 bases separated the two germline ends. This CDR3 spans 16 amino acids. The germline CDR1 and CDR2 sequences are SEHNR and FQNEAQ (reference sequence). The CDR3 reads CASSLYSRGMNQPQHF. DNA of the CDR3: TGTGCCAGCAGCTTATATTCACGGGGGATGAATCAGCCCCAGCATTTT.

This clone was seen many times. V gene TRBV30 combines with J gene TRBJ2-1, with 13 nucleotides matching TRBD2. The germline V gene encodes CDR1 GTSNPN and CDR2 SVGIG (reference sequence). V lost 3 bases and J lost 10; bases outside the gene matches: 6. CDR3 length: 14 amino acids. The CDR3 nucleotides are TGTGCCTGGAGCACTAGCGGGGGGGCGAGAGAGCAGTTCTTC. Protein: CAWSTSGGAREQFF. The full variable domain, completed using reference TRBV30 and TRBJ2-1, is SQTIHQWPATLVQPVGSPLSLECTVEGTSNPNLYWYRQAAGRGLQLLFYSVGIGQISSEVPQNLSASRPQDRQFILSSKKLLLSDSGFYLCAWSTSGGAREQFFGPGTRLTVL.